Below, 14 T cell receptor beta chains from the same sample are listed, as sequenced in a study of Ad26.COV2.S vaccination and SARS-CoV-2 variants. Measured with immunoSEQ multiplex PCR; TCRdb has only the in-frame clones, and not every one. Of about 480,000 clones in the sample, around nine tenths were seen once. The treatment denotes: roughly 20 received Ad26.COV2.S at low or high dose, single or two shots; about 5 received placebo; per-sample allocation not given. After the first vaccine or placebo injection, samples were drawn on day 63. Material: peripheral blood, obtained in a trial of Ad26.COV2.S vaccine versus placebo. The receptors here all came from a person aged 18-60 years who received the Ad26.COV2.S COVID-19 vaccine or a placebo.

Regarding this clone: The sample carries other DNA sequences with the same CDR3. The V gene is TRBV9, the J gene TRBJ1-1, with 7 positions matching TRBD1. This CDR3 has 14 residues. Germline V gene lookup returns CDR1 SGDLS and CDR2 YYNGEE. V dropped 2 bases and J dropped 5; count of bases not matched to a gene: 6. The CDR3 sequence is CASSVRQGGTEAFF. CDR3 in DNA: TGTGCCAGCAGCGTTCGACAGGGTGGAACTGAAGCTTTCTTT. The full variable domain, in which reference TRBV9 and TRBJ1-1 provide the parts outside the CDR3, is DSGVTQTPKHLITATGQRVTLRCSPRSGDLSVYWYQQSLDQGLQFLIQYYNGEERAKGNILERFSAQQFPDLHSELNLSSLELGDSALYFCASSVRQGGTEAFFGQGTRLTVV.

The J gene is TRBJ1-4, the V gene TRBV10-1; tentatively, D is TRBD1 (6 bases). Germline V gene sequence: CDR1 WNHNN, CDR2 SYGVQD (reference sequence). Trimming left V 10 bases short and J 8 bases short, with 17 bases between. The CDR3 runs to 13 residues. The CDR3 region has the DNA TGCGCCATTCCAGGGGTACATAGAGAAAAACTGTTTTTT. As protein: CAIPGVHREKLFF.

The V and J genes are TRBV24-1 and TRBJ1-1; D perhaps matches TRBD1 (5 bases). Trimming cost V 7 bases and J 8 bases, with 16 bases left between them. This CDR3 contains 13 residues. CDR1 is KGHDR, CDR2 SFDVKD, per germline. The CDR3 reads CATSPDGHTEAFF. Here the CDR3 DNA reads TGTGCCACCAGCCCGGACGGACATACCGAAGCTTTCTTT.

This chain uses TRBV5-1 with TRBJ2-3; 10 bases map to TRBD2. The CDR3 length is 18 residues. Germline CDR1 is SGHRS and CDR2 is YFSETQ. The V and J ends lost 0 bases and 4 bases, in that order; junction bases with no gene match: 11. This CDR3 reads CASSLGLAGSRSPDTQYF. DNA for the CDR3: TGCGCCAGCAGCTTGGGACTAGCGGGTAGTAGATCACCAGATACGCAGTATTTT.

The CDR3 nucleotides read TGTGCCAGCAGTGAGTCCCCAGGGGACTTCGGTGAGCAGTTCTTC. It is translated as CASSESPGDFGEQFF. The chain combines TRBV25-1 with TRBJ2-1; D may be TRBD1 or TRBD2 (6 bases each). The CDR3 sequence is 15 residues long. CDR1 is MGHDK, CDR2 SYGVNS, per germline. Trimming left V 3 bases short and J 9 bases short, with 18 bases between. The variable domain in full, completed from reference TRBV25-1 and TRBJ2-1, reads EADIYQTPRYLVIGTGKKITLECSQTMGHDKMYWYQQDPGMELHLIHYSYGVNSTEKGDLSSESTVSRIRTEHFPLTLESARPSHTSQYLCASSESPGDFGEQFFGPGTRLTVL.

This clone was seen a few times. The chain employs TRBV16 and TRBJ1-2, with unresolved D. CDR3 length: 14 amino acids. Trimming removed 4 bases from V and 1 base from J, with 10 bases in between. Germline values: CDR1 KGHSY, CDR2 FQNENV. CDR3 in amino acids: CASSPREGNYGYTF. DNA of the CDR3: TGTGCCAGCAGCCCTCGGGAGGGTAACTATGGCTACACCTTC. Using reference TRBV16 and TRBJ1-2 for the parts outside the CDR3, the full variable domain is GEEVAQTPKHLVRGEGQKAKLYCAPIKGHSYVFWYQQVLKNEFKFLISFQNENVFDETGMPKERFSAKCLPNSPCSLEIQATKLEDSAVYFCASSPREGNYGYTFGSGTRLTVV.

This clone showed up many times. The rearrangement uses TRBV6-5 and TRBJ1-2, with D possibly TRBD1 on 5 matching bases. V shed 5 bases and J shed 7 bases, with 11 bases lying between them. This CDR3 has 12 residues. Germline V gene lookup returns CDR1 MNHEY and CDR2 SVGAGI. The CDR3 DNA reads TGTGCCAGCAGTAAGACAGTTTTTGGCTACACCTTC. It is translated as CASSKTVFGYTF.

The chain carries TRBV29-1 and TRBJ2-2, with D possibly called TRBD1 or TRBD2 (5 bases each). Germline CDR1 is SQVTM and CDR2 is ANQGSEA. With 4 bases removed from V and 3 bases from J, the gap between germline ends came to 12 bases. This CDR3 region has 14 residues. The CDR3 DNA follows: TGCAGCGTTGTTGTGGGACCCTACACCGGGGAGCTGTTTTTT. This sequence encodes CSVVVGPYTGELFF.

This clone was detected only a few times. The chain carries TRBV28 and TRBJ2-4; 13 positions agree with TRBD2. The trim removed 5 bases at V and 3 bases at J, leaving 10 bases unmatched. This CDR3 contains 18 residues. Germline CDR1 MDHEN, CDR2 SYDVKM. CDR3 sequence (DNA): TGTGCCAGCAGTCGCAAGGGACTAGCGGGACGGGTCAAAAACATTCAGTACTTC. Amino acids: CASSRKGLAGRVKNIQYF.

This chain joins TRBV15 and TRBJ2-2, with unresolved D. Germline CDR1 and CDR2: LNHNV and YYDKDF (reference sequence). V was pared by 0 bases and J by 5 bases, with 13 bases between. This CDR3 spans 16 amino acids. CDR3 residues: CATSRESGRITGELFF. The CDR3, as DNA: TGTGCCACCAGCAGAGAATCTGGGCGAATAACCGGGGAGCTGTTTTTT.

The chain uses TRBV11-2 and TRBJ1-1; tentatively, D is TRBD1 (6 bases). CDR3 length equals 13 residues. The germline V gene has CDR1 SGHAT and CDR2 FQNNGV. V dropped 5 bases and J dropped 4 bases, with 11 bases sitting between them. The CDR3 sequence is CASSTWGATEAFF. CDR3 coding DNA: TGTGCCAGCAGCACCTGGGGGGCCACTGAAGCTTTCTTT.

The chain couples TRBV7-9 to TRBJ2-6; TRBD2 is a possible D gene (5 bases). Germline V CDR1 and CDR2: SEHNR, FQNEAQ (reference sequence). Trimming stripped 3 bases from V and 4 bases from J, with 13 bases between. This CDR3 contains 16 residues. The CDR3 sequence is CASSFPPTGGANVLTF. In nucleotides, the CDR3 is TGTGCCAGCAGCTTCCCCCCTACGGGAGGGGCCAACGTCCTGACTTTC.

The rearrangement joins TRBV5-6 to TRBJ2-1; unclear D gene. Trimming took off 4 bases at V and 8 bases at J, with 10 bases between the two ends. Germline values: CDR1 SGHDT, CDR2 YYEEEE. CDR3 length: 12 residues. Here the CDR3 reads CASSRTAYEQFF. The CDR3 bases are TGTGCCAGCAGCCGTACCGCGTATGAGCAGTTCTTC.

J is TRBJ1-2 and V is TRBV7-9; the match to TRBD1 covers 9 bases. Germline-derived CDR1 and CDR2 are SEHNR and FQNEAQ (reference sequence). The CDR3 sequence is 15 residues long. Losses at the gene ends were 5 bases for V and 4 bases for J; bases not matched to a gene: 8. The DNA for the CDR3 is TGTGCCAGCAGCAAAACAGGGGGCCAGGGCTATGGCTACACCTTC. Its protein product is CASSKTGGQGYGYTF.